These 5 T cell receptor beta chains came from one sample sequenced in a study of cytomegalovirus exposure and HLA in healthy donors. Primers: 60 Vbeta forward and 13 Jbeta reverse. The protocol was immunoSEQ multiplex PCR, while the TCRdb copy is restricted to in-frame clones and leaves out a portion. The repertoire shows 110,000 to 150,000 clones; the top ten hold 0.96%. Material: PBMCs. The receptors stem from a male donor in good health and CMV-seronegative.

The gene calls are TRBV6-1 and TRBJ1-2, with D uncertain. This CDR3 is 14 amino acids long. The V and J ends lost 4 bases and 6 bases respectively, with 15 bases between them. Germline V CDR1 and CDR2: MNHNS, SASEGT. CDR3 sequence (DNA): TGTGCCAGCAGTGCCCGACTGAGAGGAGATGGCTACACCTTC. Translated: CASSARLRGDGYTF.

The chain employs TRBV5-4 and TRBJ1-3; TRBD1 matches at 9 bases. Germline loops: CDR1 SGHNT, CDR2 YYREEE (reference sequence). The CDR3 covers 18 residues. J gave up 0 bases and V 3 bases, and 10 bases lay outside the gene matches. The CDR3 region has the DNA TGTGCCAGCAGCTCCTCCTGGGACAGGGTGAACTCTGGAAACACCATATATTTT. It is translated as CASSSSWDRVNSGNTIYF. The full variable domain, completed using reference TRBV5-4 and TRBJ1-3, is ETGVTQSPTHLIKTRGQQVTLRCSSQSGHNTVSWYQQALGQGPQFIFQYYREEENGRGNFPPRFSGLQFPNYSSELNVNALELDDSALYLCASSSSWDRVNSGNTIYFGEGSWLTVV.

Concerning this clone itself: One end of the junction does not line up with germline, which may come from a read error. The chain combines TRBV7-2 with TRBJ2-1; 7 bases match TRBD1. This CDR3 comprises 15 residues. Germline CDR1 SGHTA, CDR2 FQGNSA. CDR3 residues: CASSLGQGSHNEQFF. For the CDR3, the DNA is TGTGCCAGCAGCTTAGGACAGGGCTCCCACAATGAGCAGTTCTTC.

The J gene is TRBJ1-1, the V gene TRBV5-1; TRBD1 is a possible D gene (5 bases). The CDR3 consists of 13 residues. V was trimmed by 7 bases and J by 7 bases, leaving 17 bases between them. Germline CDR1 is SGHRS and CDR2 is YFSETQ. The chain's CDR3 is CASRSSRAVEAFF. Here the CDR3 DNA reads TGCGCCAGCCGCAGTAGCAGGGCCGTTGAAGCTTTCTTT.

V gene TRBV13 combines with J gene TRBJ2-1; D is possibly TRBD2 (5 bases). V lost 6 bases and J lost 6, with 12 bases in between. The germline V gene has CDR1 PRHDT and CDR2 FYEKMQ (reference sequence). This CDR3 is built from 13 residues. Here the CDR3 reads CASSSLVSNEQFF. The CDR3 bases are TGTGCCAGCAGTTCACTAGTATCCAATGAGCAGTTCTTC. Complete variable domain (other parts from reference TRBV13 and TRBJ2-1): AAGVIQSPRHLIKEKRETATLKCYPIPRHDTVYWYQQGPGQDPQFLISFYEKMQSDKGSIPDRFSAQQFSDYHSELNMSSLELGDSALYFCASSSLVSNEQFFGPGTRLTVL.